This passage covers 17 T cell receptor beta chains from one sample sequenced in a study of identical twins. TCRdb processed the 5' RACE reads anew with MiXCR; each CDR3 protein has one entry. The sample gives about 1.7 million distinct CDR3 sequences, 32% of which show up once; around 0.3% is in the top ten. Specimen: cord blood. These receptors were taken from a newborn girl in good health.

The V call is TRBV11-3, the J call TRBJ2-7; D assignment may be TRBD1 or TRBD2 (5 bases each). V was trimmed by 1 base and J by 0 bases, leaving 10 bases between them. The CDR3 runs 15 residues. From germline, CDR1 is SGHNT and CDR2 YENEEA. The CDR3 bases are TGTGCCAGCAGCTTAGTGTCGGGGCTCTCCTACGAGCAGTACTTC. This sequence encodes CASSLVSGLSYEQYF.

This sequence joins TRBV5-1 and TRBJ1-1, with TRBD1 identical over 7 bases. V dropped 4 bases and J dropped 3; count of bases not matched to a gene: 6. The CDR3 covers 14 residues. Germline CDR1 is SGHRS and CDR2 is YFSETQ. This CDR3 reads CASSPGGPYTEAFF. The DNA for the CDR3 is TGCGCCAGCAGCCCAGGGGGGCCGTACACTGAAGCTTTCTTT. The whole variable domain, remainder taken from reference TRBV5-1 and TRBJ1-1, is KAGVTQTPRYLIKTRGQQVTLSCSPISGHRSVSWYQQTPGQGLQFLFEYFSETQRNKGNFPGRFSGRQFSNSRSEMNVSTLELGDSALYLCASSPGGPYTEAFFGQGTRLTVV.

The sample holds a few counts of this clonotype. This chain links TRBV28 with TRBJ1-2, with D tentatively TRBD1 (5 bases). Germline V gene sequence: CDR1 MDHEN, CDR2 SYDVKM. Trimming stripped 5 bases from V and 0 bases from J, with 22 bases between. The CDR3 totals 18 residues. CDR3 DNA sequence: TGTGCCAGCAGTCCCCTGACGGTCAGGGAGCGTACTAACTATGGCTACACCTTC. This codes for CASSPLTVRERTNYGYTF.

The chain is built from TRBV9 and TRBJ2-3; D gene ambiguous. This CDR3 region has 12 residues. Per the germline V gene, CDR1 is SGDLS and CDR2 is YYNGEE. V lost 0 bases, J lost 6 bases, and 5 bases lay in between. The DNA of the CDR3 is TGTGCCAGCAGCGTAGTTGTGGATACGCAGTATTTT. Encoded protein: CASSVVVDTQYF.

This clonotype occurred a few times. The chain joins TRBV7-2 to TRBJ1-2, with D possibly being TRBD1 (5 bases). The V gene lost 0 bases and the J gene lost 4 bases, with 12 bases spanning the gap. Germline V lookup: CDR1 SGHTA, CDR2 FQGNSA. CDR3 length: 15 residues. Here the CDR3 DNA reads TGTGCCAGCAGCTTAGCCGGCCAGGGAGGCTATGGCTACACCTTC. It codes for CASSLAGQGGYGYTF.

This clonotype was seen more than once but under ten times. This chain uses TRBV20-1 with TRBJ2-1, with D perhaps matching TRBD1 (6 bases). V dropped 6 bases and J dropped 8 bases, with 17 bases sitting between them. CDR1 is DFQATT and CDR2 is SNEGSKA in the germline V gene (reference sequence). This CDR3 comprises 13 residues. CDR3 sequence (DNA): TGCAGTGCCTGGGGGCTAGTCATCTATGAGCAGTTCTTC. Protein: CSAWGLVIYEQFF.

The DNA for the CDR3 is TGCAGTGCTAGAGGTTCGGGACTAGGGTCCTACAATGAGCAGTTCTTC. Its translation is CSARGSGLGSYNEQFF. The rearrangement uses TRBV20-1 and TRBJ2-1; 8 nucleotides agree with TRBD2. V was pared by 1 base and J by 1 base, with 6 bases of the junction left unmatched. The germline CDR1 and CDR2 sequences are DFQATT and SNEGSKA (reference sequence). This CDR3 is built from 16 residues.

This clonotype was seen a few times. The gene calls are TRBV10-3 and TRBJ1-6; D unresolved. Per germline, CDR1 ENHRY and CDR2 SYGVKD. Trimming left V 6 bases short and J 5 bases short, with 8 bases between. The CDR3 contains 13 residues. The chain's CDR3 is CAIRALHNSPLHF. CDR3 in DNA: TGTGCCATCAGGGCACTACATAATTCACCCCTCCACTTT.

This clonotype was seen a handful of times. The gene calls are TRBV3-1 and TRBJ2-3, with TRBD2 matching over 12 bases. Trimming at V came to 7 bases and at J to 2 bases, leaving 1 base not matched to a gene. This CDR3 comprises 14 residues. Germline V gene data show CDR1 as LGHDT and CDR2 as YNNKEL (reference sequence). CDR3 coding DNA: TGTGCCAGCACTAGCGGGGGGGACACAGATACGCAGTATTTT. Encoded protein: CASTSGGDTDTQYF.

This clonotype appeared a few times. The chain recombines TRBV27 with TRBJ1-4, with a weak D call TRBD1 (5 bases). The V end lost 5 bases, the J end lost 5 bases, and 15 bases lay between the germline ends. Germline V gene data show CDR1 as MNHEY and CDR2 as SMNVEV (reference sequence). CDR3 length: 15 amino acids. CDR3 coding DNA: TGTGCCAGCAGTGATCGGGGCCCCCCGAATGAAAAACTGTTTTTT. It encodes CASSDRGPPNEKLFF. The variable domain in full, with the rest retrieved from reference TRBV27 and TRBJ1-4, is EAQVTQNPRYLITVTGKKLTVTCSQNMNHEYMSWYRQDPGLGLRQIYYSMNVEVTDKGDVPEGYKVSRKEKRNFPLILESPSPNQTSLYFCASSDRGPPNEKLFFGSGTQLSVL.

The chain is built from TRBV27 and TRBJ2-1; 7 positions agree with TRBD1. V gave up 3 bases and J gave up 4 bases; unmatched junction bases: 3. The CDR3 is made up of 14 amino acids. Per the germline V gene, CDR1 is MNHEY and CDR2 is SMNVEV (reference sequence). The CDR3 loop reads CASSFRGHYNEQFF. Written as DNA, the CDR3 is TGTGCCAGCAGTTTTAGGGGGCATTACAATGAGCAGTTCTTC.

The V gene is TRBV27, the J gene TRBJ2-7, with no clear D. CDR3 length: 16 residues. Germline loops: CDR1 MNHEY, CDR2 SMNVEV (reference sequence). Trimming took off 5 bases at V and 7 bases at J, with 24 bases between the two ends. The CDR3 DNA reads as TGTGCCAGCAGTACTCTTCCACTACTCTCCTACAATGAGCAGTACTTC. It yields the protein CASSTLPLLSYNEQYF.

This clonotype was observed a few times. The rearrangement uses TRBV18 and TRBJ1-2; D is uncertain. Germline CDR1 is KGHSH and CDR2 is LQKENI. CDR3 length equals 14 residues. Between the trimmed V and J ends, which lost 3 bases and 0 bases, there was a span of 8 bases. The DNA for the CDR3 is TGTGCCAGCTCACCGGGAGAGGCTAACTATGGCTACACCTTC. This translates into CASSPGEANYGYTF.

Only a few counts were recorded for this clonotype. The V and J genes are TRBV6-5 and TRBJ2-7; D perhaps matches TRBD2 (6 bases). In germline, CDR1 is MNHEY, CDR2 SVGAGI. V was cut by 8 bases and J by 6 bases, with 8 bases left in between. This CDR3 has 10 amino acids. The CDR3 loop reads CASGGGEQYF. The CDR3 region has the DNA TGTGCCAGCGGGGGAGGCGAGCAGTACTTC.

The chain recombines TRBV15 with TRBJ2-1, with D possibly matching TRBD2 (6 bases). Trimming pared 0 bases from V and 6 bases from J, leaving 9 bases between. This CDR3 has 14 residues. Germline CDR1 LNHNV, CDR2 YYDKDF (reference sequence). Here the CDR3 DNA reads TGTGCCACCAGCAGAGAGGGAGGAGGCAATGAGCAGTTCTTC. Protein: CATSREGGGNEQFF.

The V call is TRBV6-5, the J call TRBJ1-1, with 8 nucleotides matching TRBD1. CDR3 length: 16 residues. V lost 4 bases, J lost 4 bases, and 11 bases stayed unmatched. Looked up from germline, CDR1 is MNHEY and CDR2 is SVGAGI. The CDR3 protein is CASSSLLGQGRTEAFF. CDR3 in DNA: TGTGCCAGCAGTTCACTCCTCGGACAGGGTCGCACTGAAGCTTTCTTT.

In DNA form, the CDR3 reads TGTGCCAGCAGTTTTGGACTAGCGGGAGGTAGTGAGCAGTTCTTC. It is translated as CASSFGLAGGSEQFF. J is TRBJ2-1 and V is TRBV7-9; 14 bases align to TRBD2. J was trimmed by 9 bases and V by 6 bases; bases with no gene match: 7. The CDR3 loop spans 15 amino acids. CDR1 SEHNR and CDR2 FQNEAQ come from the germline V gene (reference sequence).